The text below deals with one T cell receptor (beta chain). This clonotype is regarded as medium-sized (0.01 to 0.1%). The antigen it recognizes is unknown. Base qualities are not recorded, but no much larger clone differs from it by a single base. According to the germline V gene, CDR1 reads MNHNS and CDR2 reads SASEGT. The CDR3 contains 12 residues, cysteine and phenylalanine counted. Only the CDR3 region is kept as DNA, spanning 36 bases read in frame from base 1. V is clipped by 6 bases and J by 3 bases, and the sequence between their germline boundaries is 8 bases long. TCR alpha and beta CDR3 regions were amplified with the iRepertoire nested amplicon-rescue multiplex PCR (arm-PCR) platform from RNA. One-step reverse transcription and amplification used about 95-400 ng of tissue mRNA or PBMC total RNA as input. After bead purification, a secondary multiplex PCR added Illumina adapters, and libraries were gel-purified between 200 and 400 bp. Demultiplexing relied on internal 6-nucleotide barcodes carried by the libraries. The libraries were sequenced on an Illumina MiSeq using 2x220 or 2x250 nucleotide paired-end reads. In the paper's pipeline: Paired reads were merged using FLASH 1.2.11 and were aligned to the GRCh37 human genome using BWA-MEM, after which TRA and TRB reads were extracted. For V and J assignment, an IMGT-derived reference of cassette sequences and CDR3 motifs that included pseudogenes was used. Three-frame translation of reads was performed, and productive CDR3s were defined as those with a C...FGXG motif and no stop codons. Clonotypes were defined as unique combinations of V-J cassette pair and CDR3 amino acid sequence. Filtering of reads was based on Hamming distance, with the threshold set by the sequence error rate of each sample in mapped regions. TCRdb trimmed public reads at Q25 via fastp, called clones via MiXCR and kept in-frame beta chains. Duplicate CDR3 protein sequences are folded into a single record with the most common DNA and genes. The V and J calls reflect TCRdb's pipeline rather than the authors' work. This sample comprises 3,400 or so distinct CDR3 sequences, 44% of them detected only once. Clones ranked in the top ten supply less than 60% of the sample.

This sample was taken from a study of glioma-infiltrating T cells (dated by TCRdb to about 2016). With regard to the full study: Glioma tissue, non-neoplastic brain tissue and matched peripheral blood mononuclear cells were used as sources from which TCR alpha- and beta-chain repertoires were sequenced. To gauge divergence between tissue and blood T-cell populations, every tissue-infiltrating repertoire was compared against the peripheral blood repertoire from the same patient. Three low-grade glioma patients, seven or eight primary glioblastoma patients, and three non-glioma patients who contributed non-neoplastic brain tissue made up the paired cohort. General findings and caveats noted by the study authors: VJ-independent divergence between tissue and blood was found to be below expectation in non-neoplastic patients but above expectation in all gliomas, particularly low-grade gliomas. Very few CDR3 sequences were found to be shared between tissue and blood, and this scarcity was attributed to high CDR3 diversity and limited sampling. Small numbers underpinned the group comparisons: roughly 8 glioblastoma patients, three low-grade glioma patients and three non-neoplastic patients.

The sequence came from a human donor with low-grade glioma or glioblastoma, undergoing nonglioma brain surgery, or in good health (not recorded which). Material: glioma tissue, nonneoplastic brain tissue, or PBMCs (not recorded which). Recombination connected TRBV6-1 to TRBJ1-2; tentative D gene TRBD1, with 6 bases matching. The CDR3 sequence is CASRAGDYGYTF. The nucleotides are TGTGCCAGCAGGGCAGGGGACTATGGCTACACCTTC.